This T cell receptor (beta chain) was obtained from a study of blood T cell repertoires in COVID-19 (dated by TCRdb to 2018 to 2021). Background on the whole study: Samples from collaborators originated in the United States, Italy and Spain and spanned both the acute and convalescent phases of COVID-19. The prospective study material was composed of cDNA or gDNA derived from T cells, B-cell-depleted T cells, or PBMCs. The dataset comprised deeply sampled blood TCRbeta repertoires from subjects exposed to, actively infected with, or recovered from COVID-19. The repertoires were released in a freely available public database meant as a resource for research on the immune response to SARS-CoV-2. The samples were drawn from the first 160 participants of the ongoing ImmuneRACE study and from 950 to 1,500 subjects provided by 6 global collaborators. Sample metadata almost always included a de-identified subject ID, COVID-19 status, age in years and sex. Where available, HLA class I and class II types were taken from metadata supplied by the sample provider and were not determined by assay-based typing. Study-wide conclusions, independent of this receptor: The amount of clinical and demographic metadata varied by source and participant and was provided uncurated.

The CDR3 starts with the cysteine, ends with the phenylalanine, and has 13 residues. Only CDR3 DNA remains: 39 bases, in frame from the first base. According to the germline V gene, CDR1 reads SGHRS and CDR2 reads YFSETQ. V loses 2 bases of germline sequence and J loses 3 bases, and the interval between the two ends is 8 bases. The immunoSEQ Assay, a bias-controlled multiplex PCR, was used to amplify TCRbeta CDR3 regions from genomic DNA. The authors' pipeline ran thus. Within the assay, amplification of reference gene primers was used to estimate how many nucleated cells each sample contained. Sequence reads were collapsed and filtered to measure the absolute abundance of every unique TCRbeta CDR3 rearrangement. For each sample, productive Simpson clonality was calculated by taking the square root of Simpson's diversity index across productive rearrangements. TCRdb carries this immuneACCESS record with in-frame sequences only. Its versions omit some clonotypes, under half of them owing to an unresolved V gene in the studies checked, with the rest unexplained. V, J and clone size were drawn from that table, and D and trimming were deduced from the DNA. Recorded for this sample are roughly 250,000 clones; approximately 89% of them occurred a single time. Of the sample, less than 3% is held by the ten largest clones.

Worth noting for this clone: Its recognized antigen is unknown. The input lacks base qualities; no much larger clone sits a single base away.

Whole blood was collected in K2EDTA tubes by collaborating institutions according to the institutions' own protocols. For TCRbeta analysis, collaborator samples were shipped as frozen whole blood, as isolated PBMCs, or as DNA extracted from either sample type. The sequenced sample consisted of peripheral blood. The receptor's source is a woman in her 50s with acute or convalescent COVID-19. The rearrangement joined TRBV5-1 to TRBJ1-1, with TRBD1 perhaps the D gene, on 5 matching bases. The CDR3 corresponds to CASSLQADTEAFF. The DNA is TGCGCCAGCAGCTTACAGGCGGACACTGAAGCTTTCTTT.